This T cell receptor beta chain is drawn from a study of shared clonotypes between healthy human individuals. Trimming cost V 8 bases and J 2 bases, with 14 bases left between them. Germline V CDR1 and CDR2: LNHDA, SQIVND (reference sequence). The CDR3 has 14 residues. Assay used: immunoSEQ multiplex PCR; TCRdb lists only in-frame clones, some missing. The data show under 1,100,000 clones, about 74% seen once. Sequencing used memory CD4+ T cells sorted from blood. The subset was: CD45RA-negative fraction. The V call is TRBV19, the J call TRBJ2-3, with a tentative D call TRBD1 (5 bases). This TCR derives from a man younger than 35 in good health. For the CDR3, the DNA is TGTGCCAGTCGACAGAAATGGGCCACAGATACGCAGTATTTT. As protein: CASRQKWATDTQYF.